What follows are 25 T cell receptor beta chains derived from one specimen sequenced in a study of T-cell memory formation after mild COVID-19. From the 5' RACE reads, TCRdb called clonotypes with MiXCR, one entry per CDR3 protein. The sample holds 250,000 to 300,000 distinct CDR3 sequences, less than 20% seen once. Sequenced input: PBMCs or a T cell subset sorted from them (not recorded which). The receptors were sampled from a man between 18 and 29 years old who had mild COVID-19 (a few samples of this study predate the infection). Cell type and time point are not known.

This clonotype has more than one count but fewer than ten. The rearrangement joins TRBV20-1 to TRBJ2-5, with unresolved D. CDR3 length: 15 amino acids. Germline V gene data show CDR1 as DFQATT and CDR2 as SNEGSKA (reference sequence). Trimming stripped 6 bases from V and 7 bases from J, with 24 bases between. CDR3 bases: TGCAGTGCCACTCCTTCGCCGGGCCCCCCGGGGACCCAGTACTTC. Amino acid sequence: CSATPSPGPPGTQYF.

This clonotype was detected only a few times. The V and J genes are TRBV3-1 and TRBJ2-1; 7 bases match TRBD2. V lost 4 bases and J lost 4; bases outside the gene matches: 4. CDR1 LGHDT and CDR2 YNNKEL come from the germline V gene (reference sequence). This CDR3 has 14 residues. CDR3 loop: CASSRAGDYNEQFF. The CDR3 DNA sequence: TGTGCCAGCAGCCGCGCGGGGGATTACAATGAGCAGTTCTTC.

This clonotype was seen more than once but under ten times. The DNA for the CDR3 is TGCGCCAGCAGCCAAGAGACTCCGACAGGGAGGCTCACAGATACGCAGTATTTT. It codes for CASSQETPTGRLTDTQYF. The chain recombines TRBV4-1 with TRBJ2-3, with D possibly matching TRBD1 (7 bases). Germline V gives CDR1 MGHRA, CDR2 YSYEKL. This CDR3 region has 18 residues. V was shortened by 0 bases and J by 2 bases, with 18 bases between the two germline ends.

V is TRBV7-2 and J is TRBJ2-3, with TRBD2 matching 10 bases. The CDR3 length is 16 residues. The junction had 9 bases not matched to a gene; V was cut back by 5 bases and J by 4 bases. Germline V gives CDR1 SGHTA, CDR2 FQGNSA. The CDR3 nucleotides are TGTGCCAGCAGCCAGACCAGCGGGGGGGCGCCAGATACGCAGTATTTT. Translation gives CASSQTSGGAPDTQYF.

The rearrangement links TRBV2 to TRBJ2-5; no firm D call. CDR1 and CDR2 from the germline V gene are SNHLY and FYNNEI. V gave up 8 bases and J gave up 5 bases, with 15 bases separating them. The CDR3 totals 13 residues. This CDR3 is CASGRSGEETQYF. For the CDR3, the DNA is TGTGCCAGCGGACGTAGTGGCGAGGAGACCCAGTACTTC.

This clonotype was counted many times. This rearrangement joins TRBV5-1 to TRBJ2-4, with D perhaps matching TRBD1 or TRBD2 (5 bases each). Germline CDR1 and CDR2: SGHRS and YFSETQ. Between the trimmed V and J ends, which lost 4 bases and 8 bases, there was a span of 19 bases. CDR3 length: 15 amino acids. CDR3 DNA sequence: TGCGCCAGCAGCATCCTAGGGGCCGGAGGAGACATTCAGTACTTC. Its translation: CASSILGAGGDIQYF.

There are a few counts of this clonotype. This chain links TRBV6-2 or TRBV6-3 with TRBJ1-2, with D hard to call. This CDR3 comprises 10 residues. Germline lookup yields CDR1 MNHEY and CDR2 SVGEGT. The V end was cut by 10 bases, the J end by 8 bases, with 11 bases between. Here the CDR3 reads CATRAAGYTF. The CDR3 region has the DNA TGTGCCACCCGGGCGGCCGGCTACACCTTC.

V and J are TRBV7-8 and TRBJ2-5; D gene uncertain. The CDR3 is 13 amino acids. CDR1 and CDR2 (germline): SGHVS, FQNEAQ. V lost 2 bases and J lost 5, with 9 bases in between. Written as DNA, the CDR3 is TGTGCCAGCAGCTTAAGGGTAGGGGAGACCCAGTACTTC. Its protein product is CASSLRVGETQYF.

This clonotype was counted only a few times. This CDR3 reads CASSGTITIDQPQHF. CDR3 DNA sequence: TGTGCCAGCAGTGGTACGATCACCATCGATCAGCCCCAGCATTTT. The chain employs TRBV2 and TRBJ1-5; D unclear. The CDR3 is 15 residues long. V lost 4 bases to trimming and J lost 5 bases, with 15 bases between them. CDR1 SNHLY and CDR2 FYNNEI come from the germline V gene.

This clonotype was observed many times. This chain connects TRBV28 to TRBJ2-1, with D perhaps matching TRBD2 (6 bases). Germline assignment: CDR1 MDHEN and CDR2 SYDVKM. Trimming stripped 2 bases from V and 0 bases from J, with 17 bases between. The CDR3 contains 18 residues. The CDR3 region has the DNA TGTGCCAGCAGTTTACTATCCGGAGGGAGTCCCTCCTACAATGAGCAGTTCTTC. It specifies CASSLLSGGSPSYNEQFF.

This clonotype was picked up a small number of times. The gene calls are TRBV29-1 and TRBJ1-2; D remains unclear. V lost 7 bases to trimming and J lost 0 bases, with 9 bases between them. Germline V gene sequence: CDR1 SQVTM, CDR2 ANQGSEA. CDR3 length: 12 residues. CDR3 amino acids: CSATEPNYGYTF. DNA for the CDR3: TGCAGCGCCACGGAACCTAACTATGGCTACACCTTC. The variable domain in full, completed from reference TRBV29-1 and TRBJ1-2, reads SAVISQKPSRDICQRGTSLTIQCQVDSQVTMMFWYRQQPGQSLTLIATANQGSEATYESGFVIDKFPISRPNLTFSTLTVSNMSPEDSSIYLCSATEPNYGYTFGSGTRLTVV.

The V gene is TRBV12-3 or TRBV12-4, the J gene TRBJ2-3; a possible D gene is TRBD2 (5 bases). Trimming cost V 7 bases and J 4 bases, with 18 bases left between them. The CDR3 spans 15 residues. The chain's CDR3 is CASTDTKTGADTQYF. The CDR3 DNA reads TGTGCCAGCACCGATACGAAGACCGGGGCAGATACGCAGTATTTT.

The rearrangement joins TRBV4-3 to TRBJ2-2; TRBD1 matches at 7 bases. Germline V CDR1 and CDR2: LGHNA, YSLEER. V trimming: 4 bases; J trimming: 5 bases; junction bases outside the gene matches: 7. This CDR3 contains 15 residues. The chain's CDR3 is CASSLWTGGTGELFF. DNA for the CDR3: TGCGCCAGCAGCCTATGGACAGGAGGAACCGGGGAGCTGTTTTTT.

This clonotype was seen only a few times. J is TRBJ1-6 and V is TRBV12-3 or TRBV12-4, with 7 bases that match TRBD1. This CDR3 is built from 13 residues. V was pared by 4 bases and J by 9 bases, with 3 bases of the junction left unmatched. The CDR3 bases are TGTGCCAGCAGTTGGACAGGATTTTCACCCCTCCACTTT. Translating gives CASSWTGFSPLHF.

This clonotype was seen ten or more times. The chain couples TRBV20-1 to TRBJ2-3; no firm D call. V dropped 0 bases and J dropped 2 bases, with 6 bases sitting between them. The CDR3 consists of 13 residues. In germline, CDR1 is DFQATT, CDR2 SNEGSKA (reference sequence). The CDR3 DNA reads as TGCAGTGCTAGAGAGGTGTACACAGATACGCAGTATTTT. This translates into CSAREVYTDTQYF.

This clonotype has a handful of counts. The chain employs TRBV4-1 and TRBJ1-2; 8 bases agree with TRBD1. The CDR3 is 15 residues long. CDR1 is MGHRA, CDR2 YSYEKL, per germline. Trimming cost V 4 bases and J 7 bases; bases outside gene matches: 11. CDR3 in amino acids: CASSRGQGDQLGYTF. The DNA for the CDR3 is TGCGCCAGCAGCCGCGGACAGGGAGATCAACTTGGCTACACCTTC.

V is TRBV3-1 and J is TRBJ2-3; maybe TRBD2 (6 bases). CDR3 length: 14 residues. Trimming took off 4 bases at V and 4 bases at J, with 12 bases between the two ends. Germline CDR1 reads LGHDT; CDR2 reads YNNKEL (reference sequence). The CDR3 DNA reads TGTGCCAGCAGCCGCTACGGGGGTCCAGATACGCAGTATTTT. Translation gives CASSRYGGPDTQYF.

Only a few counts were recorded for this clonotype. The chain recombines TRBV7-9 with TRBJ2-2; TRBD1 or TRBD2 may be the D gene (6 bases each). The ends were cut back, 3 bases at V and 3 bases at J, with 11 bases in the middle. The V gene's germline CDR1 is SEHNR and CDR2 FQNEAQ (reference sequence). The length of the CDR3 is 15 residues. This CDR3 reads CASSFRGRDTGELFF. The CDR3, as DNA: TGTGCCAGCAGCTTTCGGGGGCGCGACACCGGGGAGCTGTTTTTT.

This clonotype has just a few counts. This sequence joins TRBV6-5 and TRBJ2-5, with a tentative D call TRBD2 (6 bases). V was pared by 0 bases and J by 1 base, with 9 bases between. The CDR3 has 15 residues. Germline CDR1 and CDR2: MNHEY and SVGAGI. The CDR3 DNA follows: TGTGCCAGCAGTTACTCGAACGGGGGCCAAGAGACCCAGTACTTC. It is translated as CASSYSNGGQETQYF.

This sequence joins TRBV24-1 and TRBJ1-5; no clear D. Germline-derived CDR1 and CDR2 are KGHDR and SFDVKD. The CDR3 consists of 12 residues. Trimming pared 3 bases from V and 4 bases from J, leaving 3 bases between. This chain's CDR3 is CATSDQNQPQHF. Here the CDR3 DNA reads TGTGCCACCAGTGATCAAAATCAGCCCCAGCATTTT.

This chain uses TRBV20-1 with TRBJ2-5; D uncertain. The V and J ends lost 1 base and 0 bases respectively, with 6 bases between them. The CDR3 consists of 13 residues. Germline values: CDR1 DFQATT, CDR2 SNEGSKA (reference sequence). The CDR3 is CSARAQYQETQYF. DNA for the CDR3: TGCAGTGCTAGAGCACAGTACCAAGAGACCCAGTACTTC.

This clonotype has just a few counts. The chain uses TRBV18 and TRBJ2-3, with TRBD1 identical over 7 bases. The CDR3 runs 14 residues. Germline V lookup: CDR1 KGHSH, CDR2 LQKENI. Trimming cost V 4 bases and J 2 bases; bases outside gene matches: 3. CDR3 nucleotide sequence: TGTGCCAGCTCACAGGGGGCGGTCACAGATACGCAGTATTTT. Its protein product is CASSQGAVTDTQYF.

This clonotype was picked up a small number of times. This chain links TRBV12-3 or TRBV12-4 with TRBJ1-2, with TRBD1 matching over 9 bases. This CDR3 has 15 residues. Trimming cost V 2 bases and J 3 bases; bases outside gene matches: 4. DNA of the CDR3: TGTGCCAGCAGTTTATCGGACAGGGGTCACTATGGCTACACCTTC. Its translation is CASSLSDRGHYGYTF.

This chain links TRBV18 with TRBJ2-7; D is perhaps TRBD2 (5 bases). V shed 3 bases and J shed 7 bases, with 16 bases lying between them. This CDR3 contains 14 residues. CDR1 KGHSH and CDR2 LQKENI come from the germline V gene. CDR3 in amino acids: CASSPGGGLREQYF. The CDR3 coding sequence is TGTGCCAGCTCACCTGGAGGCGGGTTGAGGGAGCAGTACTTC.

The J gene is TRBJ2-3, the V gene TRBV25-1, with 9 bases matching TRBD2. This CDR3 spans 14 amino acids. Germline CDR1 reads MGHDK; CDR2 reads SYGVNS. After removal of 4 bases from V and 4 bases from J, the junction contained 3 bases not matched to a gene. CDR3 DNA: TGTGCCAGCAGTGGCGGGGGGGCATCAGATACGCAGTATTTT. Amino acids: CASSGGGASDTQYF. The variable domain in full, with the rest retrieved from reference TRBV25-1 and TRBJ2-3, is EADIYQTPRYLVIGTGKKITLECSQTMGHDKMYWYQQDPGMELHLIHYSYGVNSTEKGDLSSESTVSRIRTEHFPLTLESARPSHTSQYLCASSGGGASDTQYFGPGTRLTVL.